A single sample is the source of the 29 T cell receptor beta chains below, sequenced in a study of beta chain features in type 1 diabetes. The investigators reverse transcribed all of the isolated RNA, so they sequenced expressed TCRB transcripts. Clones were read by immunoSEQ multiplex PCR, and TCRdb kept only the in-frame ones, dropping some. Here the sample spans around 110,000 clones, over 15% being singletons. No antigen has been assigned to these receptors. Study-wide points: People with Type 1 diabetes carried modestly yet significantly shorter TCRB CDR3s in all four CD4+ subsets.

The specimen sequenced was central memory CD4+ T cells from blood. The receptors were sampled from a man aged 30 to 39 with type 1 diabetes.

The J gene is TRBJ1-2, the V gene TRBV6-1; TRBD1 matches at 8 bases. The V gene end was trimmed by 2 bases and the J gene end by 5 bases; junction bases not matched to a gene: 7. The CDR3 has 15 amino acids. The germline V gene has CDR1 MNHNS and CDR2 SASEGT. CDR3 nucleotide sequence: TGTGCCAGCAGTGAAAGCCCAGGACAGGGTTATGGCTACACCTTC. Its protein is CASSESPGQGYGYTF.

The chain has TRBV7-9 and TRBJ1-5; TRBD1 might be the D (5 bases). This CDR3 has 14 amino acids. CDR1 is SEHNR, CDR2 FQNEAQ, per germline (reference sequence). V lost 5 bases and J lost 3, with 11 bases in between. The CDR3, as DNA: TGTGCCAGCAGCCGGGACGGAATCAATCAGCCCCAGCATTTT. This gives the protein CASSRDGINQPQHF. Supplemented by reference TRBV7-9 and TRBJ1-5, the full variable domain reads DTGVSQNPRHKITKRGQNVTFRCDPISEHNRLYWYRQTLGQGPEFLTYFQNEAQLEKSRLLSDRFSAERPKGSFSTLEIQRTEQGDSAMYLCASSRDGINQPQHFGDGTRLSIL.

This clone was detected only a few times. In DNA form, the CDR3 reads TGCGCCAGCAGCCAAGATCGGGACCGGGACTATGGCTACACCTTC. Protein: CASSQDRDRDYGYTF. V gene TRBV4-1 combines with J gene TRBJ1-2, with D possibly being TRBD1 (5 bases). The V gene's germline CDR1 is MGHRA and CDR2 YSYEKL. The ends were cut back, 0 bases at V and 3 bases at J, with 11 bases in the middle. The CDR3 loop spans 15 amino acids.

The sample holds a few counts of this clone. The V call is TRBV5-1, the J call TRBJ2-3; D is perhaps TRBD1 (6 bases). V was clipped by 4 bases and J by 0 bases, with 12 bases between them. From germline, CDR1 is SGHRS and CDR2 YFSETQ. CDR3 length: 15 residues. The CDR3 nucleotides are TGCGCCAGCAGCCTAGGGGGACCCAGCACAGATACGCAGTATTTT. Its protein product is CASSLGGPSTDTQYF.

The chain joins TRBV7-2 to TRBJ2-1; perhaps D is TRBD1 or TRBD2 (5 bases each). The germline CDR1 and CDR2 sequences are SGHTA and FQGNSA. This CDR3 spans 12 amino acids. V lost 3 bases and J lost 8, with 8 bases in between. CDR3 coding DNA: TGTGCCAGCAGCTTGGGGACCTATGAGCAGTTCTTC. It encodes CASSLGTYEQFF.

V usage is TRBV6-5 and J usage is TRBJ1-2; the D is unclear. Germline CDR1 MNHEY, CDR2 SVGAGI. The germline V and J ends were trimmed by 6 bases and 3 bases, with 11 bases remaining between them. There are 13 residues in the CDR3. For the CDR3, the DNA is TGTGCCAGCAGCATATTCTTTGACTATGGCTACACCTTC. Translated, it gives CASSIFFDYGYTF.

The rearrangement uses TRBV29-1 and TRBJ2-7; weak D call: TRBD1 (5 bases). The CDR3 covers 15 residues. In germline, CDR1 is SQVTM, CDR2 ANQGSEA. V gave up 1 base and J gave up 2 bases, with 15 bases separating them. The CDR3 DNA sequence: TGCAGCGTTGAAGGGATAAAGGGGTTCGCCTACGAGCAGTACTTC. This gives the protein CSVEGIKGFAYEQYF.

In its sample, this clone was seen a few times. The CDR3 DNA reads as TGTGCCAGCAGGTACGCAGCAGCTGGCTACACCTTC. It translates to CASRYAAAGYTF. The chain joins TRBV11-2 to TRBJ1-2; D remains unclear. Germline CDR1 and CDR2: SGHAT and FQNNGV. The V end was cut by 6 bases, the J end by 7 bases, with 12 bases between. The CDR3 is 12 amino acids.

This clone has more than one count but fewer than ten. The chain links TRBV5-1 to TRBJ2-5; perhaps TRBD1 as D (5 bases). CDR1 and CDR2 (germline): SGHRS, YFSETQ. The ends were cut back, 3 bases at V and 4 bases at J, with 10 bases in the middle. CDR3 length equals 13 residues. CDR3 coding DNA: TGCGCCAGCAGCTCACAGGTCCCAGAGACCCAGTACTTC. As protein: CASSSQVPETQYF. The full variable domain, in which reference TRBV5-1 and TRBJ2-5 provide the parts outside the CDR3, is KAGVTQTPRYLIKTRGQQVTLSCSPISGHRSVSWYQQTPGQGLQFLFEYFSETQRNKGNFPGRFSGRQFSNSRSEMNVSTLELGDSALYLCASSSQVPETQYFGPGTRLLVL.

The genes are TRBV15 and TRBJ1-5; D perhaps matches TRBD1 (6 bases). This CDR3 is 16 amino acids long. Germline loops: CDR1 LNHNV, CDR2 YYDKDF (reference sequence). The V end lost 2 bases, the J end lost 2 bases, and 13 bases lay between the germline ends. The CDR3 sequence is CATSRLVAGGNQPQHF. CDR3 coding DNA: TGTGCCACCAGCAGATTAGTCGCAGGGGGCAATCAGCCCCAGCATTTT.

The V gene is TRBV2, the J gene TRBJ2-1; 7 bases align to TRBD1. Germline V gene lookup returns CDR1 SNHLY and CDR2 FYNNEI. The CDR3 is 11 amino acids. V gave up 6 bases and J gave up 10 bases; unmatched junction bases: 3. DNA for the CDR3: TGTGCCAGCAGAACAGGGGAAGAGCAGTTCTTC. Translated, it gives CASRTGEEQFF.

The CDR3: CASTQTDTQYF. The CDR3 DNA follows: TGTGCCAGCACCCAGACAGATACGCAGTATTTT. The chain has TRBV6-5 and TRBJ2-3; D is uncertain. Looked up from germline, CDR1 is MNHEY and CDR2 is SVGAGI. The CDR3 extends over 11 amino acids. V shed 7 bases and J shed 3 bases, with 5 bases lying between them.

The CDR3 DNA is TGCGCCAGCAGCTTCCGCGGGGAGTCCTACGAGCAGTACTTC. Encoded protein: CASSFRGESYEQYF. The chain joins TRBV5-1 to TRBJ2-7, with D possibly matching TRBD2 (6 bases). Germline loops: CDR1 SGHRS, CDR2 YFSETQ. The CDR3 contains 14 residues. V was shortened by 2 bases and J by 1 base, with 10 bases between the two germline ends.

This chain joins TRBV5-1 and TRBJ1-2; TRBD1 matches 9 bases. The CDR3 is 17 amino acids. CDR1 SGHRS and CDR2 YFSETQ come from the germline V gene. Trimming cost V 1 base and J 5 bases; bases outside gene matches: 12. The CDR3 DNA is TGCGCCAGCAGCTTGAATCTTGGTCCCGGGACAGGGTATGGCTACACCTTC. Translating gives CASSLNLGPGTGYGYTF.

This clone appeared many times. The chain uses TRBV7-2 and TRBJ2-1, with 12 bases aligning to TRBD1. Germline CDR1 and CDR2: SGHTA and FQGNSA. The CDR3 extends over 17 amino acids. V shed 2 bases and J 12 bases; nucleotides not matched to a gene: 14. The CDR3 loop reads CASSLISGTGGEARQFF. As DNA, the CDR3 is TGTGCCAGCAGCTTAATATCCGGGACAGGGGGCGAGGCGAGGCAGTTCTTC.

The chain has TRBV7-2 and TRBJ2-7; D not resolved. There are 13 residues in the CDR3. Germline CDR1 is SGHTA and CDR2 is FQGNSA. Trimming pared 2 bases from V and 0 bases from J, leaving 5 bases between. CDR3 protein: CASSLTFSYEQYF. The DNA of the CDR3 is TGTGCCAGCAGCTTAACATTCTCCTACGAGCAGTACTTC.

This clone was detected a few times. A far larger clone lies a single base away; this is likely a read error. The CDR3 here is CAGSLTGDTEQYF. For the CDR3, the DNA is TGTGCCGGCAGCTTGACAGGGGATACCGAGCAGTACTTC. J is TRBJ2-7 and V is TRBV7-3; 8 nucleotides agree with TRBD1. The CDR3 length is 13 residues. CDR1 SGHTA and CDR2 FQGTGA come from the germline V gene.

This clone has a handful of counts. The CDR3: CASSQATDGSGNTIYF. The CDR3 bases are TGTGCCAGCAGCCAGGCCACGGACGGCTCTGGAAACACCATATATTTT. The V and J genes are TRBV4-2 and TRBJ1-3; no reliable D call. The CDR3 contains 16 residues. V was pared by 3 bases and J by 0 bases, with 12 bases between. From germline, CDR1 is LGHNA and CDR2 YNFKEQ.

The chain has TRBV28 and TRBJ2-1, with D uncertain. The CDR3 totals 12 residues. CDR1 MDHEN and CDR2 SYDVKM come from the germline V gene. V was clipped by 2 bases and J by 10 bases, with 9 bases between them. The CDR3 nucleotides are TGTGCCAGCAGTTTAGTCGGCGGAGAGCAGTTCTTC. Residues: CASSLVGGEQFF.

This clone appeared a few times. J is TRBJ2-7 and V is TRBV7-2; 11 bases fit TRBD1. The germline gives CDR1 SGHTA, CDR2 FQGNSA. The CDR3 length is 14 residues. V trimming: 6 bases; J trimming: 6 bases; junction bases outside the gene matches: 7. This CDR3 is CASSSYGQGAEQYF. The DNA for the CDR3 is TGTGCCAGCAGTTCATACGGACAGGGGGCCGAGCAGTACTTC. Together with reference TRBV7-2 and TRBJ2-7, the CDR3 gives the full variable domain: GAGVSQSPSNKVTEKGKDVELRCDPISGHTALYWYRQSLGQGLEFLIYFQGNSAPDKSGLPSDRFSAERTGGSVSTLTIQRTQQEDSAVYLCASSSYGQGAEQYFGPGTRLTVT.

The CDR3 nucleotides are TGCGCCAGCAGCTTAGGAACGGGAGGAAGCTCCTACAATGAGCAGTTCTTC. Residues: CASSLGTGGSSYNEQFF. The chain recombines TRBV5-1 with TRBJ2-1; 7 nucleotides match TRBD2. Losses at the gene ends were 2 bases for V and 0 bases for J; bases not matched to a gene: 8. CDR1 SGHRS and CDR2 YFSETQ come from the germline V gene. This CDR3 has 17 residues. Supplemented by reference TRBV5-1 and TRBJ2-1, the full variable domain reads KAGVTQTPRYLIKTRGQQVTLSCSPISGHRSVSWYQQTPGQGLQFLFEYFSETQRNKGNFPGRFSGRQFSNSRSEMNVSTLELGDSALYLCASSLGTGGSSYNEQFFGPGTRLTVL.

This clone turned up a few times. V usage is TRBV30 and J usage is TRBJ1-6; D is undetermined. The CDR3 loop spans 11 amino acids. Germline-derived CDR1 and CDR2 are GTSNPN and SVGIG (reference sequence). Trimming left V 4 bases short and J 6 bases short, with 4 bases between. CDR3 protein: CAWKGNSPLHF. CDR3 in DNA: TGTGCCTGGAAGGGTAATTCACCCCTCCACTTT. Combining the CDR3 with reference TRBV30 and TRBJ1-6 gives the whole variable domain SQTIHQWPATLVQPVGSPLSLECTVEGTSNPNLYWYRQAAGRGLQLLFYSVGIGQISSEVPQNLSASRPQDRQFILSSKKLLLSDSGFYLCAWKGNSPLHFGNGTRLTVT.

This clone was picked up a small number of times. The rearrangement uses TRBV18 and TRBJ1-5; D is uncertain. Looked up from germline, CDR1 is KGHSH and CDR2 is LQKENI. The CDR3 extends over 14 amino acids. V lost 6 bases and J lost 0, with 9 bases in between. The CDR3 DNA reads TGTGCCAGCTCCTCAGAGATTAGCAATCAGCCCCAGCATTTT. Translation: CASSSEISNQPQHF. Using reference TRBV18 and TRBJ1-5 for the parts outside the CDR3, the full variable domain is NAGVMQNPRHLVRRRGQEARLRCSPMKGHSHVYWYRQLPEEGLKFMVYLQKENIIDESGMPKERFSAEFPKEGPSILRIQQVVRGDSAAYFCASSSEISNQPQHFGDGTRLSIL.

Only a few counts were recorded for this clone. The rearrangement uses TRBV29-1 and TRBJ2-3, with TRBD1 matching over 12 bases. Trimming removed 4 bases from V and 4 bases from J; junction bases left unmatched: 6. Germline-derived CDR1 and CDR2 are SQVTM and ANQGSEA. The CDR3 runs to 15 residues. CDR3 residues: CSVAAGTGGPDTQYF. The CDR3 bases are TGCAGCGTTGCCGCCGGGACAGGGGGCCCAGATACGCAGTATTTT.

V is TRBV5-1 and J is TRBJ2-7; tentative D call: TRBD2 (5 bases). V lost 0 bases and J lost 3, with 10 bases in between. The CDR3 length is 14 residues. Germline V gives CDR1 SGHRS, CDR2 YFSETQ. The CDR3 reads CASSLDGLNYEQYF. The DNA for the CDR3 is TGCGCCAGCAGCTTGGACGGACTTAACTACGAGCAGTACTTC.

In its sample, this clone was seen a few times. J is TRBJ1-2 and V is TRBV7-2; 9 bases fit TRBD1. The ends lost 0 bases at V and 2 bases at J; junction bases unmatched: 4. The CDR3 is 16 amino acids. The germline V gene encodes CDR1 SGHTA and CDR2 FQGNSA. As DNA, the CDR3 is TGTGCCAGCAGCTTAGCGGGGACAGGGACAAACTATGGCTACACCTTC. The encoded protein is CASSLAGTGTNYGYTF. The entire variable domain, with the rest obtained from reference TRBV7-2 and TRBJ1-2, is as follows: GAGVSQSPSNKVTEKGKDVELRCDPISGHTALYWYRQSLGQGLEFLIYFQGNSAPDKSGLPSDRFSAERTGGSVSTLTIQRTQQEDSAVYLCASSLAGTGTNYGYTFGSGTRLTVV.

The chain carries TRBV7-2 and TRBJ2-5, with no clear D. The end of the DNA is better explained by TRBJ2-7, so the J call may be wrong. The CDR3 has 15 residues. Germline CDR1 and CDR2: SGHTA and FQGNSA. The CDR3 nucleotides read TGTGCCAGCAGCTTAGCGCATCGGATGGCCTACGAGCAGTACTTC. As protein: CASSLAHRMAYEQYF.

The V and J genes are TRBV6-1 and TRBJ2-5; D is undetermined. Trimming stripped 8 bases from V and 4 bases from J, with 14 bases between. The germline V gene has CDR1 MNHNS and CDR2 SASEGT. The CDR3 length is 13 residues. CDR3 sequence (DNA): TGTGCCAGCGCTCCACTCCCCGGAGAGACCCAGTACTTC. As protein: CASAPLPGETQYF.

This clone was seen only a few times. This sequence joins TRBV7-3 and TRBJ2-3; 11 nucleotides agree with TRBD2. Germline CDR1 SGHTA, CDR2 FQGTGA. V shed 5 bases and J 7 bases; nucleotides not matched to a gene: 8. The CDR3 runs to 15 residues. In DNA, the CDR3 is TGTGCCAGCAGCCGTAGCGGGGGGGCAGCAAATACGCAGTATTTT. Encoded protein: CASSRSGGAANTQYF.